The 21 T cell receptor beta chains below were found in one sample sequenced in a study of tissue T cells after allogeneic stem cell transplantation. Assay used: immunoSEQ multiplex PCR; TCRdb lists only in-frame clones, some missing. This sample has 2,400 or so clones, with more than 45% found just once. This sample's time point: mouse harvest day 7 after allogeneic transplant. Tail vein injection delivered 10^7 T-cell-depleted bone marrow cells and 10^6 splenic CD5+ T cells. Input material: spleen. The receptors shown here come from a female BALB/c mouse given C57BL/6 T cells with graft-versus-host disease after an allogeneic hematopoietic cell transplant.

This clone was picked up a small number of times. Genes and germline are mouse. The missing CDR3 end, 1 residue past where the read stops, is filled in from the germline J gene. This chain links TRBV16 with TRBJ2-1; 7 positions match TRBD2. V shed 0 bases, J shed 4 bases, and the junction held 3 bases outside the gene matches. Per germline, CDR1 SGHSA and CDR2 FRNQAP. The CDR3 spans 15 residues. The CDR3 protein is CASSLDVGGYAEQFF. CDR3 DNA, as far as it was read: TGTGCAAGCAGCTTAGATGTGGGGGGTTATGCTGAGCAGTTC.

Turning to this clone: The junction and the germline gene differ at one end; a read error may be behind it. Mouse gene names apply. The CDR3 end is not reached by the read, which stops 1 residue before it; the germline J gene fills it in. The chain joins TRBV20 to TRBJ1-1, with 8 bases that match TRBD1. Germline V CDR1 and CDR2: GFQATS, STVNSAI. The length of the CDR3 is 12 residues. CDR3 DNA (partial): TGTGGTGCCAGGGGGCCAAACACAGAAGTCTTC. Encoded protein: CGARGPNTEVF. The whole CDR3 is CGARGPNTEVFF.

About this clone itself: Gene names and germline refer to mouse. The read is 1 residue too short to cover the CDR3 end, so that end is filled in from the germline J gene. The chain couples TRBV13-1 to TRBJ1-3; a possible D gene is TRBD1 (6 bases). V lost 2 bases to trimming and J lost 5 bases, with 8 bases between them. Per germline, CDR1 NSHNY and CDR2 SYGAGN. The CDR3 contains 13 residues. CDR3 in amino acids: CASSEGGRNTLYF. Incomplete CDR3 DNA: TGTGCCAGCAGTGAAGGGGGGAGAAATACGCTCTAT.

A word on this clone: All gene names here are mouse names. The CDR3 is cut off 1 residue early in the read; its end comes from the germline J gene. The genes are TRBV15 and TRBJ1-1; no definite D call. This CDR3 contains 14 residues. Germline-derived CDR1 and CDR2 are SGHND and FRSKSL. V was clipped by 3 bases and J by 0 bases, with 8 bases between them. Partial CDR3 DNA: TGTGCCAGCAGTTTGGCAGTTGCAAACACAGAAGTCTTC. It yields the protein CASSLAVANTEVF. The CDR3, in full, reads CASSLAVANTEVFF.

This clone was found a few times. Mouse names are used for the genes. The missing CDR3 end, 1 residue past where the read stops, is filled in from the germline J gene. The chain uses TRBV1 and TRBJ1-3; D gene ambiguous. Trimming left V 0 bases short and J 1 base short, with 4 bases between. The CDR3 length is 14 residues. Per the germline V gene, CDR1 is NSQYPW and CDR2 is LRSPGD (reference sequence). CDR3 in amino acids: CTCSADGSGNTLYF. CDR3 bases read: TGCACCTGCAGTGCAGATGGGTCTGGAAATACGCTCTAT.

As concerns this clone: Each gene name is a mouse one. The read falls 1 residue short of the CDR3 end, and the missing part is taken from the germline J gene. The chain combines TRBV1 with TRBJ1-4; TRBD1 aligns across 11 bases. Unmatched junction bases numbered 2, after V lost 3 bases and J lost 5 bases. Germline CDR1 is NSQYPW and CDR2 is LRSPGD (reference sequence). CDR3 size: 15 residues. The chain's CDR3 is CTCSARDRGNERLFF. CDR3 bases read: TGCACCTGCAGTGCCCGGGACAGGGGGAACGAAAGATTATTT.

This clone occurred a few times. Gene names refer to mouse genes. The CDR3 DNA, read in part, is TGTGCCAGCGGTGATGTGGGGGGGGCGCCTGAACAGTAC. It is translated as CASGDVGGAPEQY. In full, the CDR3 reads CASGDVGGAPEQYF. The chain recombines TRBV13-2 with TRBJ2-7; 8 positions match TRBD2. Read coverage stops 1 residue before the CDR3 terminus; the germline J gene supplies the remainder. V shed 0 bases, J shed 6 bases, and the junction held 5 bases outside the gene matches. Looked up from germline, CDR1 is NNHNN and CDR2 is SYGAGS (reference sequence). CDR3 length: 14 amino acids.

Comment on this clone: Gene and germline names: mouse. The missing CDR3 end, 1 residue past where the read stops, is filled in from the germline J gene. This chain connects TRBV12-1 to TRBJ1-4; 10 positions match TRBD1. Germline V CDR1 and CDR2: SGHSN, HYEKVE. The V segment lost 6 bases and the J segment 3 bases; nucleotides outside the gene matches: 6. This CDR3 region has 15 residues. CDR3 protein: CASSSGQGTNERLFF. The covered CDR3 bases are TGTGCCAGCAGCTCGGGACAGGGGACCAACGAAAGATTATTT.

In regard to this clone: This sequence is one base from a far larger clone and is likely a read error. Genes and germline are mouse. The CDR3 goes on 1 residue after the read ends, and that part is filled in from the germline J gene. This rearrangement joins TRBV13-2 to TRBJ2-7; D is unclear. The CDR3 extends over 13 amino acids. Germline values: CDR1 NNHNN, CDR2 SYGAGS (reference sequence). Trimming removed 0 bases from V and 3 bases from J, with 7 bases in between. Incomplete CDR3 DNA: TGTGCCAGCGGTGATGAGGCCAGCTATGAACAGTAC. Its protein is CASGDEASYEQY. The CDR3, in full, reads CASGDEASYEQYF.

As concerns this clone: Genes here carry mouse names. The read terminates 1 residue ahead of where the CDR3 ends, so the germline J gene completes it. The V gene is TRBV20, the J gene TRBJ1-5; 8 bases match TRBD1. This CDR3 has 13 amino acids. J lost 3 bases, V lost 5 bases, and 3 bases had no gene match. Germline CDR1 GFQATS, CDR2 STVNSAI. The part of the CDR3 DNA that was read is TGTGGTGCTTCAGGGGGCACCAACCAGGCTCCGCTT. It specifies CGASGGTNQAPL. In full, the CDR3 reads CGASGGTNQAPLF.

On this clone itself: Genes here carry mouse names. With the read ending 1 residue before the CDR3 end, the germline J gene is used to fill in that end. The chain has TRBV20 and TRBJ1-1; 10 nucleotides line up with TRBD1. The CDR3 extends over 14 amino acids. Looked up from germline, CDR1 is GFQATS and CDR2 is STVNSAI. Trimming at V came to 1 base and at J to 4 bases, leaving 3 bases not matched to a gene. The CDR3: CGARATGGGTEVFF. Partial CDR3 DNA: TGTGGTGCTAGGGCGACAGGGGGCGGCACAGAAGTCTTC. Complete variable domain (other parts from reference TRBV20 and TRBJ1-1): GALVYQYPRRTICKSGTSMRMECQAVGFQATSVAWYRQSPQKTFELIALSTVNSAIKYEQNFTQEKFPISHPNLSFSSMTVLNAYLEDRGLYLCGARATGGGTEVFFGKGTRLTVV.

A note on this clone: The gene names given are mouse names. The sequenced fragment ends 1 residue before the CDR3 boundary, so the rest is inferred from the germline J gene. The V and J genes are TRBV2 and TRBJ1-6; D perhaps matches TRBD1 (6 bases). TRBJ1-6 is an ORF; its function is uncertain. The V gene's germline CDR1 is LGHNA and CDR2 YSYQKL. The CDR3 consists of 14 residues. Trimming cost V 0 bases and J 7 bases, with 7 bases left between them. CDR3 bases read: TGTGCCAGCAGCCAAGAGGACAGAAATTCGCCCCTCTAC. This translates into CASSQEDRNSPLY. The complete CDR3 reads CASSQEDRNSPLYF.

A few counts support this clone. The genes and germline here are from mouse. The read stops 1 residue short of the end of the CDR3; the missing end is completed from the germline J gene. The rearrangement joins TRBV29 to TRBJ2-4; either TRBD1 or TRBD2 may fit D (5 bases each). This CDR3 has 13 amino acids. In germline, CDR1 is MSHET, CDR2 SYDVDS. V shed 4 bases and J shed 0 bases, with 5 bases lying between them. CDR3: CASSWGSQNTLYF. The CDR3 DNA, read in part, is TGTGCTAGCAGTTGGGGGAGTCAAAACACCTTGTAC.

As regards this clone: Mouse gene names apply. CDR3 DNA (partial): TGTGCCAGCAGCCGACTGGGGGGGGCCAACGAAAGATTATTT. It yields the protein CASSRLGGANERLF. The full CDR3 reads CASSRLGGANERLFF. V usage is TRBV19 and J usage is TRBJ1-4; perhaps TRBD1 as D (5 bases). From the germline J gene comes the end of the CDR3, since the read stops 1 residue before it. From germline, CDR1 is FNHDT and CDR2 SITEND (reference sequence). The CDR3 has 15 residues. V gave up 5 bases and J gave up 3 bases, with 14 bases separating them.

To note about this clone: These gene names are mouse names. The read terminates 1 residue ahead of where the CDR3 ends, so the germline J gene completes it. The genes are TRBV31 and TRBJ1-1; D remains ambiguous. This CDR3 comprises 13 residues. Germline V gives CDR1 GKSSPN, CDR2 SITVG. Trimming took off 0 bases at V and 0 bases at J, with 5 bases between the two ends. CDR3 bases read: TGTGCCTGGAGTCTAGATGCAAACACAGAAGTCTTC. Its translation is CAWSLDANTEVF. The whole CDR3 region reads CAWSLDANTEVFF.

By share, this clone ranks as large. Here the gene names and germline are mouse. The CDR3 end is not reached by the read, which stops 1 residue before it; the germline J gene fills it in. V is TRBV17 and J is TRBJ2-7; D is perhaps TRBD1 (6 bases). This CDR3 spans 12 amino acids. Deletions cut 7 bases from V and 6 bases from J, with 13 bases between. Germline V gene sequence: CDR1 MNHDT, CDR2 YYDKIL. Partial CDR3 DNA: TGTGCTAGCACCGTACAGGGAGGTGAACAGTAC. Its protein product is CASTVQGGEQY. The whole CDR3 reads CASTVQGGEQYF.

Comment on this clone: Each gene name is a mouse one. The CDR3 region is CASSQDRDDQNTLYF. The covered CDR3 bases are TGTGCCAGCAGCCAGGACAGGGATGATCAAAACACCTTGTAC. The chain uses TRBV5 and TRBJ2-4, with 8 bases matching TRBD1. The CDR3 end falls 1 residue outside the read, so it is completed with the germline J gene. Germline-derived CDR1 and CDR2 are LGHNA and YNLKQL (reference sequence). The CDR3 contains 15 residues. V was pared by 3 bases and J by 2 bases, with 4 bases of the junction left unmatched.

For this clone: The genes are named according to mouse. Partial CDR3 DNA: TGTGCCAGCAGTTTACGGGGGAGAGGAAATACGCTCTAT. Translating it yields CASSLRGRGNTLY. The CDR3, in full, reads CASSLRGRGNTLYF. V and J are TRBV15 and TRBJ1-3; TRBD1 might be the D (5 bases). The read falls 1 residue short of the CDR3 end, and the missing part is taken from the germline J gene. V lost 2 bases and J 4 bases, leaving 9 bases between the germline ends. This CDR3 region has 14 residues. Germline lookup yields CDR1 SGHND and CDR2 FRSKSL.

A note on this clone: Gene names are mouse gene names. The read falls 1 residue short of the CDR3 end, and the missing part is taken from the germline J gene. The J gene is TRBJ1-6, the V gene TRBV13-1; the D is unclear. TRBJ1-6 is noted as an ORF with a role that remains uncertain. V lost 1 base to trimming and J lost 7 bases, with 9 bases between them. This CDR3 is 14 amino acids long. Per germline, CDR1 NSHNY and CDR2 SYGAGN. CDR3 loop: CASSDSGRNSPLYF. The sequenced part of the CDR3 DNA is TGTGCCAGCAGTGATTCGGGGAGGAATTCGCCCCTCTAC.

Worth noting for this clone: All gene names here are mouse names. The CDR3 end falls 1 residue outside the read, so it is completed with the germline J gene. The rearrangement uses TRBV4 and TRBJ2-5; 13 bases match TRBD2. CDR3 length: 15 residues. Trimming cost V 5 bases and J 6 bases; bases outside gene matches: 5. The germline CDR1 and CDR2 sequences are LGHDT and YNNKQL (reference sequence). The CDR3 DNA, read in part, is TGTGCCAGCAGCGGGGACTGGGGGGGAGCGGACACCCAGTAC. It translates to CASSGDWGGADTQY. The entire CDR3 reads CASSGDWGGADTQYF. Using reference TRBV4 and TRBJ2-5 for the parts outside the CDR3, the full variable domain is ETAVFQTPNYHVTQVGNEVSFNCKQTLGHDTMYWYKQDSKKLLKIMFSYNNKQLIVNETVPRRFSPQSSDKAHLNLRIKSVEPEDSAVYLCASSGDWGGADTQYFGPGTRLLVL.

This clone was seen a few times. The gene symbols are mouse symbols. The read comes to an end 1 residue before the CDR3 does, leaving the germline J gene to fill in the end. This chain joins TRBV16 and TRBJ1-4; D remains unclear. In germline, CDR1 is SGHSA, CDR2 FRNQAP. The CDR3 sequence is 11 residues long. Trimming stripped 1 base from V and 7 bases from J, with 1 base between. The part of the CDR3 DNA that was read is TGTGCAAGCAGCTTAGGCGAAAGATTATTT. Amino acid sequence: CASSLGERLF. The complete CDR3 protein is CASSLGERLFF. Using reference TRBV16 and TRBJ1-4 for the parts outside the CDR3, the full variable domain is NAGVIQTPRHKVTGKGQEATLWCEPISGHSAVFWYRQTIVQGLEFLTYFRNQAPIDDSGMPKERFSAQMPNQSHSTLKIQSTQPQDSAVYLCASSLGERLFFGHGTKLSVL.